A single sample gave rise to the 3 T cell receptor beta chains below, sequenced in a study of control samples from healthy donors and cancer patients. TCRdb's table, derived via immunoSEQ multiplex PCR, lists solely in-frame clones and lacks some. This table has almost 90,000 clones, about 84% appearing once. What was sequenced was blood. The receptors shown here come from a woman aged 40 to 49 in good health.

The J gene is TRBJ2-1, the V gene TRBV4-1; 7 bases are a match to TRBD2. Per the germline V gene, CDR1 is MGHRA and CDR2 is YSYEKL. This CDR3 is 15 amino acids long. Trimming cost V 1 base and J 5 bases; bases outside gene matches: 5. CDR3 in amino acids: CASSQGGTTHNEQFF. CDR3 nucleotide sequence: TGCGCCAGCAGCCAAGGAGGGACTACTCACAATGAGCAGTTCTTC.

Only one count was recorded for this clone. J is TRBJ1-1 and V is TRBV25-1; D gene unclear. CDR1 is MGHDK and CDR2 is SYGVNS in the germline V gene. The V and J ends lost 5 bases and 6 bases respectively, with 13 bases between them. The CDR3 consists of 13 residues. The CDR3 DNA is TGTGCCAGCAGTTTGGAGGGATCGCCTGAAGCTTTCTTT. The encoded protein is CASSLEGSPEAFF.

There are many counts of this clone. This chain connects TRBV3-1 (or the pseudogene TRBV3-2) to TRBJ1-4; weak D call: TRBD1 (5 bases). There are 16 residues in the CDR3. CDR1 is LGHDT and CDR2 is YNNKEL in the germline V gene (reference sequence). Trimming left V 4 bases short and J 4 bases short, with 16 bases between. The DNA for the CDR3 is TGTGCCAGCAGCCCCTCCCCGGACACGATTAATGAAAAACTGTTTTTT. Its protein is CASSPSPDTINEKLFF.